Each of the 5 T cell receptor beta chains below was sequenced from the same sample in a study of metastatic and nonmetastatic thyroid tumors. Using MiXCR, TCRdb reanalyzed the PCR reads. The table includes under 40,000 clones, about 15% detected once. None of the patients had undergone any treatment ahead of thyroid surgery. Sequencing was carried out using blood. The source is a male donor with papillary thyroid cancer or a benign thyroid nodule (not recorded which). Some clones in this sample may be carry-over from other donors' samples.

The table lists this clone with many counts. V usage is TRBV4-3 and J usage is TRBJ2-2, with D possibly being TRBD1 or TRBD2 (9 bases each). This CDR3 is built from 20 residues. The V end lost 0 bases, the J end lost 3 bases, and 23 bases lay between the germline ends. Germline V gives CDR1 LGHNA, CDR2 YSLEER. CDR3 residues: CASSQEQGAGGAIYTGELFF. CDR3 sequence (DNA): TGCGCCAGCAGCCAAGAACAGGGGGCGGGGGGGGCCATCTACACCGGGGAGCTGTTTTTT.

In this sample, this clone turned up a few times. The junction differs from germline at one of its ends, possibly a read error. The sample holds other DNA sequences that translate to the same CDR3. This chain connects TRBV6-1 to TRBJ2-6; D gene unclear. This CDR3 is built from 13 residues. CDR1 MNHNS and CDR2 SASEGT come from the germline V gene. CDR3 amino acids: CASFWSGANVLTF. The CDR3 DNA is TGTGCCAGCTTCTGGTCTGGTGCCAACGTCCTGACTTTC.

This clone appeared many times. V is TRBV30 and J is TRBJ2-3; no reliable D call. The V end was cut by 8 bases, the J end by 4 bases, with 7 bases between. Looked up from germline, CDR1 is GTSNPN and CDR2 is SVGIG (reference sequence). The CDR3 is made up of 10 amino acids. The chain's CDR3 is CAVGADTQYF. The DNA of the CDR3 is TGTGCCGTAGGCGCAGATACGCAGTATTTT.

This clone occurred a few times. Sequence at one end of the junction differs from germline and may be a read error. This chain uses TRBV19 with TRBJ2-6; D is unclear. CDR3 length equals 13 residues. In germline, CDR1 is LNHDA, CDR2 SQIVND (reference sequence). CDR3 nucleotides: TGTACCAGTATTATCCCTGGGGCCAACGTCCTGACTTTC. It codes for CTSIIPGANVLTF.

This clone was counted between two and nine times. The chain recombines TRBV11-1 with TRBJ2-1, with 9 bases aligning to TRBD2. Germline CDR1 and CDR2: SGHAT and FQDESV (reference sequence). CDR3 length equals 18 residues. V shed 3 bases, J shed 7 bases, and the junction held 16 bases outside the gene matches. The CDR3 bases are TGTGCCAGCAGCTTCATTAGCGGGGGCATTAGTGGGGCAAATGAGCAGTTCTTC. This gives the protein CASSFISGGISGANEQFF.